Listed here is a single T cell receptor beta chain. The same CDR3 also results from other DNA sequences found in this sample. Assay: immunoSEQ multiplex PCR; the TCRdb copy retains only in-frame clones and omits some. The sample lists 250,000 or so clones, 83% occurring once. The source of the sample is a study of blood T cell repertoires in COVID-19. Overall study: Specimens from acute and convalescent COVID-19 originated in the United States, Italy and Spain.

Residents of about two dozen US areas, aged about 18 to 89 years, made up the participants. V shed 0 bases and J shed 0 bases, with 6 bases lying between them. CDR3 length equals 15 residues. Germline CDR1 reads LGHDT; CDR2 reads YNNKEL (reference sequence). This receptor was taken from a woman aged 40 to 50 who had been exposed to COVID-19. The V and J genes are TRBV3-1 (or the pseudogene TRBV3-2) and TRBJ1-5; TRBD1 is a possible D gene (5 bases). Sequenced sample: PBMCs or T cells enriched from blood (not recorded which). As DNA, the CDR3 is TGTGCCAGCAGCCAAGACCAGGGTAGCAATCAGCCCCAGCATTTT. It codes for CASSQDQGSNQPQHF.